Below, 15 T cell receptor beta chains from the same sample are listed, as sequenced in a study of radiotherapy plus CTLA-4 blockade in lung cancer. The repertoire was sequenced with immunoSEQ multiplex PCR; TCRdb's copy has only in-frame clones and lacks some. The sample records 52,000 or so clones, approximately 79% being singletons. The sample consisted of peripheral blood, taken from a patient treated with radiotherapy plus ipilimumab. Receptors were obtained from a human donor with non-small cell lung cancer who had a partial response to radiotherapy plus ipilimumab.

This clone appeared a few times. V usage is TRBV5-4 and J usage is TRBJ1-4; a weak D match, TRBD1 (5 bases). V was pared by 0 bases and J by 5 bases, with 8 bases between. The CDR3 has 14 amino acids. CDR1 is SGHNT and CDR2 is YYREEE in the germline V gene (reference sequence). CDR3 sequence: CASSLAGKNEKLFF. The CDR3 DNA sequence: TGTGCCAGCAGCTTGGCAGGGAAGAATGAAAAACTGTTTTTT. Variable domain in full (rest from reference TRBV5-4 and TRBJ1-4): ETGVTQSPTHLIKTRGQQVTLRCSSQSGHNTVSWYQQALGQGPQFIFQYYREEENGRGNFPPRFSGLQFPNYSSELNVNALELDDSALYLCASSLAGKNEKLFFGSGTQLSVL.

V usage is TRBV9 and J usage is TRBJ2-7, with TRBD2 matching over 8 bases. In germline, CDR1 is SGDLS, CDR2 YYNGEE. Trimming removed 0 bases from V and 1 base from J; junction bases left unmatched: 3. CDR3 length equals 15 residues. CDR3 in amino acids: CASSVDPSGSYEQYF. In DNA form, the CDR3 reads TGTGCCAGCAGCGTAGATCCTAGCGGGTCCTACGAGCAGTACTTC.

The J gene is TRBJ1-1, the V gene TRBV6-5, with 8 bases fitting TRBD1. Germline-derived CDR1 and CDR2 are MNHEY and SVGAGI. This CDR3 region has 15 residues. V lost 6 bases, J lost 3 bases, and 9 bases stayed unmatched. CDR3 DNA: TGTGCCAGCAGGAAGGACAGGGTTTTGTACACTGAAGCTTTCTTT. It is translated as CASRKDRVLYTEAFF.

V usage is TRBV6-5 and J usage is TRBJ1-4; 9 nucleotides match TRBD1. This CDR3 is built from 15 residues. In germline, CDR1 is MNHEY, CDR2 SVGAGI. J gave up 6 bases and V 6 bases, and 8 bases lay outside the gene matches. In DNA form, the CDR3 reads TGTGCCAGCAGCGCCCCGGGACAGGGTTATGAAAAACTGTTTTTT. It yields the protein CASSAPGQGYEKLFF.

This chain connects TRBV7-2 to TRBJ2-5; TRBD1 agrees at 7 bases. This CDR3 region has 14 residues. Trimming at V came to 2 bases and at J to 5 bases, leaving 5 bases not matched to a gene. Germline V gene sequence: CDR1 SGHTA, CDR2 FQGNSA. The CDR3 protein is CASSLRGPGETQYF. CDR3 bases: TGTGCCAGCAGCTTAAGGGGGCCAGGGGAGACCCAGTACTTC.

The chain employs TRBV6-1 and TRBJ2-2; 7 bases map to TRBD1. Germline V gene lookup returns CDR1 MNHNS and CDR2 SASEGT. CDR3 length: 15 residues. Trimming removed 4 bases from V and 1 base from J; junction bases left unmatched: 3. The DNA of the CDR3 is TGTGCCAGCAGTGTATGGACAGGGAACACCGGGGAGCTGTTTTTT. Protein: CASSVWTGNTGELFF.

The chain links TRBV13 to TRBJ2-1; the D is unclear. Trimming removed 1 base from V and 7 bases from J, with 5 bases in between. The CDR3 has 12 residues. Per germline, CDR1 PRHDT and CDR2 FYEKMQ (reference sequence). The CDR3 loop reads CASSLDRNEQFF. The CDR3 nucleotides read TGTGCCAGCAGCTTAGACCGGAATGAGCAGTTCTTC.

To note about this clone: One junction end disagrees with the germline gene, perhaps due to a read error. The chain links TRBV6-5 to TRBJ1-2, with 7 bases fitting TRBD1. CDR1 is MNHEY and CDR2 is SVGAGI in the germline V gene. The length of the CDR3 is 14 residues. The CDR3 region is CASSPYGTAYGHTF. CDR3 nucleotide sequence: TGTGCCAGCAGTCCCTATGGGACAGCGTATGGCCACACCTTC.

The CDR3 region is CASSPPSDSYNEQFF. The CDR3 DNA is TGCGCCAGCAGCCCCCCCAGTGACTCCTACAATGAGCAGTTCTTC. V and J are TRBV5-1 and TRBJ2-1; D is uncertain. Trimming removed 4 bases at V and 0 bases at J, with 11 bases between. The CDR3 has 15 residues. Germline V gene data show CDR1 as SGHRS and CDR2 as YFSETQ.

V and J are TRBV5-4 and TRBJ2-1, with 9 bases aligning to TRBD2. The ends lost 0 bases at V and 6 bases at J; junction bases unmatched: 1. The CDR3 sequence is 14 residues long. Per the germline V gene, CDR1 is SGHNT and CDR2 is YYREEE (reference sequence). The CDR3 nucleotides are TGTGCCAGCAGCTTGGGCGGGGGGGCCAATGAGCAGTTCTTC. It encodes CASSLGGGANEQFF.

The chain uses TRBV5-4 and TRBJ1-1; 8 positions match TRBD1. The V gene's germline CDR1 is SGHNT and CDR2 YYREEE (reference sequence). There are 16 residues in the CDR3. With 3 bases clipped from V and 4 bases from J, the junction kept 11 bases outside the gene matches. This CDR3 reads CASSSGQVRGPTEAFF. The CDR3 DNA is TGTGCCAGCAGCTCAGGACAGGTCAGGGGGCCCACTGAAGCTTTCTTT.

The chain recombines TRBV6-1 with TRBJ1-2; TRBD1 matches 9 bases. Looked up from germline, CDR1 is MNHNS and CDR2 is SASEGT. The CDR3 length is 14 residues. V dropped 0 bases and J dropped 5; count of bases not matched to a gene: 1. The CDR3 is CASSEAGTGYGYTF. The DNA of the CDR3 is TGTGCCAGCAGTGAAGCCGGGACAGGGTATGGCTACACCTTC.

The CDR3 DNA sequence: TGTGCCATCAGTGAGTCAGCAGGGTCGGCCGGGGAGCTGTTTTTT. It translates to CAISESAGSAGELFF. The chain links TRBV10-3 to TRBJ2-2, with D tentatively TRBD1 (5 bases). The CDR3 totals 15 residues. Germline V gene sequence: CDR1 ENHRY, CDR2 SYGVKD. Trimming removed 0 bases at V and 6 bases at J, with 11 bases between.

This clone was picked up a small number of times. The rearrangement joins TRBV5-6 to TRBJ1-2; the match to TRBD1 covers 9 bases. The junction had 9 bases not matched to a gene; V was cut back by 7 bases and J by 5 bases. The CDR3 consists of 14 residues. Germline loops: CDR1 SGHDT, CDR2 YYEEEE. The CDR3 nucleotides read TGTGCCAGCGGAGGGACAGGGAGAGTTTATGGCTACACCTTC. Its translation is CASGGTGRVYGYTF.

This clone was seen once. J is TRBJ1-4 and V is TRBV14; 9 nucleotides align to TRBD1. The CDR3 covers 15 residues. CDR1 and CDR2 from the germline V gene are SGHDN and FVKESK. V was clipped by 4 bases and J by 8 bases; unmatched bases: 8. The CDR3: CASSPRTGGREKLFF. The CDR3 nucleotides read TGTGCCAGCAGCCCCCGAACAGGGGGCCGGGAAAAACTGTTTTTT. Together with reference TRBV14 and TRBJ1-4, the CDR3 gives the full variable domain: EAGVTQFPSHSVIEKGQTVTLRCDPISGHDNLYWYRRVMGKEIKFLLHFVKESKQDESGMPNNRFLAERTGGTYSTLKVQPAELEDSGVYFCASSPRTGGREKLFFGSGTQLSVL.